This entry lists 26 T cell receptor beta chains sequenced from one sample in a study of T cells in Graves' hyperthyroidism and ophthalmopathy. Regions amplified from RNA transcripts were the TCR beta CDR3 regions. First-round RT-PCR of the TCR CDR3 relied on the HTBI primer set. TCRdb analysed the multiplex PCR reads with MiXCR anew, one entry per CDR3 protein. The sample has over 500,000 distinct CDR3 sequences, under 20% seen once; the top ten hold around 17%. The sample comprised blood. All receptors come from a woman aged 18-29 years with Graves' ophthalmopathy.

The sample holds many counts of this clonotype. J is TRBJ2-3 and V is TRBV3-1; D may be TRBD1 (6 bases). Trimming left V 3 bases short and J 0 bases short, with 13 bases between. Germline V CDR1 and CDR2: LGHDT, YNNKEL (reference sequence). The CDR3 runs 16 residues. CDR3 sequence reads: CASSQFRGQSTDTQYF. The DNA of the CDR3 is TGTGCCAGCAGCCAGTTCCGGGGACAAAGCACAGATACGCAGTATTTT.

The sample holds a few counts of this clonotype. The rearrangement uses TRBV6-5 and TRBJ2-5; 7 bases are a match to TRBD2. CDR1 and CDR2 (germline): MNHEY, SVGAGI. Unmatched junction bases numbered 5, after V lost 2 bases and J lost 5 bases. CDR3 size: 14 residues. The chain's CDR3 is CASSYTLAMETQYF. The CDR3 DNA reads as TGTGCCAGCAGTTACACACTAGCGATGGAGACCCAGTACTTC.

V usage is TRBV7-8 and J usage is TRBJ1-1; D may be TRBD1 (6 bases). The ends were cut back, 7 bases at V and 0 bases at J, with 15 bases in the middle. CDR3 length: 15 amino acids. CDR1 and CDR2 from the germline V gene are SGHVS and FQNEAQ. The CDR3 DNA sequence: TGTGCCAGCAATCAAGGAAGGGGGATGAACACTGAAGCTTTCTTT. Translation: CASNQGRGMNTEAFF.

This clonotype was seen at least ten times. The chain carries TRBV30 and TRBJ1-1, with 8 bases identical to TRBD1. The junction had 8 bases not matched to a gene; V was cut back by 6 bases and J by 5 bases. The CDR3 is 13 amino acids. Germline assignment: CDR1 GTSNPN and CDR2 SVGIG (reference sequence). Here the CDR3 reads CACRINRGTEAFF. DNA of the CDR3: TGTGCCTGTCGAATCAACAGGGGGACTGAAGCTTTCTTT.

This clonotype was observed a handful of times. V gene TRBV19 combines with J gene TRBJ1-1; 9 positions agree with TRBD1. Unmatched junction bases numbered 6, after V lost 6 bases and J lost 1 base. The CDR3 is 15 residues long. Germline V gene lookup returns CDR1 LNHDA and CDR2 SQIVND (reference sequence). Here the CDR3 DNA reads TGTGCCAGTAGGGACACAGGGGGCAAGAACACTGAAGCTTTCTTT. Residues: CASRDTGGKNTEAFF.

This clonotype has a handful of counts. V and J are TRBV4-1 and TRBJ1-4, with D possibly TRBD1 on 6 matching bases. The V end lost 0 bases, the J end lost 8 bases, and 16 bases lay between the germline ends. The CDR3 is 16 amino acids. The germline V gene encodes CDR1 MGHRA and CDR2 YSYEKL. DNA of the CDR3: TGCGCCAGCAGCCAAGATTCAGGGTCACAGGGAGAAAAACTGTTTTTT. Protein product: CASSQDSGSQGEKLFF.

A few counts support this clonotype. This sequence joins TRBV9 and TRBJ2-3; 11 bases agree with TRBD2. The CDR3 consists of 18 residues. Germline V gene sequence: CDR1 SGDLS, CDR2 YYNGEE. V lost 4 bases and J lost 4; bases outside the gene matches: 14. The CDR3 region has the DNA TGTGCCAGCAGCCCCCCTGCCCGTACTAGCGGGAGTGCAGATACGCAGTATTTT. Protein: CASSPPARTSGSADTQYF.

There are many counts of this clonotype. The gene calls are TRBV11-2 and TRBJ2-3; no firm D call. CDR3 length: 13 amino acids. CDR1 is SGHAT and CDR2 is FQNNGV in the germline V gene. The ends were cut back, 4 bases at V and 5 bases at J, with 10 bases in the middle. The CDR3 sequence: CASSSLRRDTQYF. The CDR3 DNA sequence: TGTGCCAGCAGCTCGCTCAGAAGAGATACGCAGTATTTT.

The CDR3 DNA reads TGTGCCAGCAGACCCATCCCGCGGACAGGAACTGAAAAACTGTTTTTT. Amino acid sequence: CASRPIPRTGTEKLFF. This chain connects TRBV6-2 or TRBV6-3 to TRBJ1-4, with 7 bases aligning to TRBD1. The CDR3 sequence is 16 residues long. Germline CDR1 reads MNHEY; CDR2 reads SVGEGT. Trimming took 6 bases from V and 7 from J; bases not matched to a gene: 14.

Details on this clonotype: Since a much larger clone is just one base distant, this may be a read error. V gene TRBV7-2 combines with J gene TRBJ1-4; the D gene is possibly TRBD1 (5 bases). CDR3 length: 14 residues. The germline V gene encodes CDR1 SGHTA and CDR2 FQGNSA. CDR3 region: CASSPRMRGEKLLF. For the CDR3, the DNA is TGTGCCAGCAGCCCACGGATGAGGGGTGAAAAACTGCTTTTT.

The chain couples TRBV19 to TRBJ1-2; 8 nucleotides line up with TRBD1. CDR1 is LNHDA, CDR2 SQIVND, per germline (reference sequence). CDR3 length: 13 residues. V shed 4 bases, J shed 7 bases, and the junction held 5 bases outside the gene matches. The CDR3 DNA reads TGTGCCAGTAGTACCCAGGACAGGGCTGGCTACACCTTC. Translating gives CASSTQDRAGYTF.

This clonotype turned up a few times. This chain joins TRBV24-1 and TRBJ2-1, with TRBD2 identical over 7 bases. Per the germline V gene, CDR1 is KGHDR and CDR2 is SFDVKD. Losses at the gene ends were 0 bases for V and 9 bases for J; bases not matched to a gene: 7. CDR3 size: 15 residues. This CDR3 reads CATSDLPGRIGEQFF. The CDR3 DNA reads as TGTGCCACCAGTGATTTGCCCGGGAGGATCGGTGAGCAGTTCTTC.

CDR3 in amino acids: CASSSDSGGRTEAFF. The DNA for the CDR3 is TGCGCCAGCAGCTCAGATTCGGGGGGGAGGACTGAAGCTTTCTTT. V and J are TRBV5-1 and TRBJ1-1; the D gene is possibly TRBD1 (5 bases). The V gene lost 3 bases and the J gene lost 5 bases, with 17 bases spanning the gap. Germline V lookup: CDR1 SGHRS, CDR2 YFSETQ. This CDR3 contains 15 residues.

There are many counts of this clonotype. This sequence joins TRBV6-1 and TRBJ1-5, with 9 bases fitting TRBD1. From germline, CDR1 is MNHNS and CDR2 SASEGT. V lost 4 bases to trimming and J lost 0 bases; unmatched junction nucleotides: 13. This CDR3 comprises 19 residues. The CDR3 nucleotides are TGTGCCAGCAGTGGGGCCGGGACAGGGTTATCTTATAGCAATCAGCCCCAGCATTTT. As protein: CASSGAGTGLSYSNQPQHF.

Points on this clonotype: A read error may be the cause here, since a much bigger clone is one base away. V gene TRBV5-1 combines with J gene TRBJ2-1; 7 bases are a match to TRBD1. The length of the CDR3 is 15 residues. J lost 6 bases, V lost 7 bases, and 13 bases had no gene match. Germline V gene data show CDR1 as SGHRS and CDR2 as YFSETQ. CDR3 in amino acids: CASGSTGSDINEQFF. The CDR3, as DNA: TGCGCCAGCGGCTCGACAGGGTCGGATATCAATGAGCAGTTCTTC.

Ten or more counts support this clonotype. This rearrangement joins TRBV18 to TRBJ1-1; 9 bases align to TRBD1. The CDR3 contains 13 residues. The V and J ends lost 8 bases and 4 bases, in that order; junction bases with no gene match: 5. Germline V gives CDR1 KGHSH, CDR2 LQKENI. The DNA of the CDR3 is TGTGCCAGCAGCCCGGGACAGGGCACTGAAGCTTTCTTT. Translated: CASSPGQGTEAFF.

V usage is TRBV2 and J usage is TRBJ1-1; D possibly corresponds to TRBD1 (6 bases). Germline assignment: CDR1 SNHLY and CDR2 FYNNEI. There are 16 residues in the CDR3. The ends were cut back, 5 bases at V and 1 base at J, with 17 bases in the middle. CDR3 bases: TGTGCCAGCAGTCCGGACAGCCTACATCAGAACACTGAAGCTTTCTTT. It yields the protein CASSPDSLHQNTEAFF.

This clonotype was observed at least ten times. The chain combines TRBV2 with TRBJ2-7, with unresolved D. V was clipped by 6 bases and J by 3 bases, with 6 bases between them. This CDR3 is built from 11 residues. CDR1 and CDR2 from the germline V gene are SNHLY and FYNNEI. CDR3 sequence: CASRAYYEQYF. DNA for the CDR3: TGTGCCAGCAGAGCTTACTACGAGCAGTACTTC.

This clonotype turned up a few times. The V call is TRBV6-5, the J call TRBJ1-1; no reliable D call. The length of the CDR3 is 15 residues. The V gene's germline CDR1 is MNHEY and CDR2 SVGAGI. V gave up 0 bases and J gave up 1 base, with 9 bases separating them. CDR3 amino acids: CASSYSLQTNTEAFF. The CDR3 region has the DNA TGTGCCAGCAGTTACTCGTTACAGACGAACACTGAAGCTTTCTTT.

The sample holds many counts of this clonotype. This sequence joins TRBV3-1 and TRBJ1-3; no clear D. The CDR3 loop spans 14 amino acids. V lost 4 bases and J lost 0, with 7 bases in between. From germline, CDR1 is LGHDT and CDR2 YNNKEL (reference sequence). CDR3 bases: TGTGCCAGCAGCCCGGGTTACTCTGGAAACACCATATATTTT. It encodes CASSPGYSGNTIYF.

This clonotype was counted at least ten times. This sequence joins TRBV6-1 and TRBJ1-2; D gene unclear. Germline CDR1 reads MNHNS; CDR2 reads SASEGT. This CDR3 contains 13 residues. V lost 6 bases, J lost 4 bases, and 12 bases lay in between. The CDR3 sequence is CASRDGGSYGYTF. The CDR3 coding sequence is TGTGCCAGCAGAGATGGTGGGAGCTATGGCTACACCTTC.

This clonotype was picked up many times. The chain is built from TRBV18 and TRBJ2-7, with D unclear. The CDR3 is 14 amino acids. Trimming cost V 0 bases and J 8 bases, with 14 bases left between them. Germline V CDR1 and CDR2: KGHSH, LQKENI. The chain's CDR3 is CASSPPNSWDQQYF. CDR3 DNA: TGTGCCAGCTCACCACCGAATAGCTGGGATCAGCAGTACTTC.

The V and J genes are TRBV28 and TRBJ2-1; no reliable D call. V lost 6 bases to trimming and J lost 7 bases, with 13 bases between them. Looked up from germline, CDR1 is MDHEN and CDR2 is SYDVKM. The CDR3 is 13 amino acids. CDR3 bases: TGTGCCAGCAGCCCGTGGTTAGGGAATGAGCAGTTCTTC. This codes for CASSPWLGNEQFF.

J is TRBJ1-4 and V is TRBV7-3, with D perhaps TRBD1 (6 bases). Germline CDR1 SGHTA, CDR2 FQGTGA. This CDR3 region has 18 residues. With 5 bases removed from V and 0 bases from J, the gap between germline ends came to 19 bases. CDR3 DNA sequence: TGTGCCAGCAGCCCGCGGGGGCTCTTGCATGCAACTAATGAAAAACTGTTTTTT. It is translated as CASSPRGLLHATNEKLFF.

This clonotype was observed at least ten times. The CDR3 loop is CASRETRLYNEQFF. In DNA form, the CDR3 reads TGTGCCAGCCGGGAGACCCGCCTATACAATGAGCAGTTCTTC. The V gene is TRBV28, the J gene TRBJ2-1; maybe TRBD2 (6 bases). Germline CDR1 reads MDHEN; CDR2 reads SYDVKM. V lost 8 bases and J lost 4, with 15 bases in between. The CDR3 has 14 residues.

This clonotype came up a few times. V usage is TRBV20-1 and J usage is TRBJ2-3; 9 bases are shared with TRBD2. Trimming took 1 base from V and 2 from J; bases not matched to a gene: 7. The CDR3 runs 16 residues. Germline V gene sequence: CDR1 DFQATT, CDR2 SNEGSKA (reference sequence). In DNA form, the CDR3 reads TGCAGTGCTAGAGTTAAACTAGCGGGCCTCACAGATACGCAGTATTTT. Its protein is CSARVKLAGLTDTQYF.